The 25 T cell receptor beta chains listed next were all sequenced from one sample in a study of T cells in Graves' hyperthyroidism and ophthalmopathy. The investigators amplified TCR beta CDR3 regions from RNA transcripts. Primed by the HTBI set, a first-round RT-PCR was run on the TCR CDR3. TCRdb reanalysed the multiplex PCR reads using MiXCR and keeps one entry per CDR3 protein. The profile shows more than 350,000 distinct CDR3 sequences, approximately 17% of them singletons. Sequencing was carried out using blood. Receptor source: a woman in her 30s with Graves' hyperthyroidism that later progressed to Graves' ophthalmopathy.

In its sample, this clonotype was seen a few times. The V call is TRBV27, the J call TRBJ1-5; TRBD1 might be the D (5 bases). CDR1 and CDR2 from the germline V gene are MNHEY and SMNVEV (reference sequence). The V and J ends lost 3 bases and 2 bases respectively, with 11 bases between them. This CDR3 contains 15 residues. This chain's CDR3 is CASSFQGVGNQPQHF. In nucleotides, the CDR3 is TGTGCCAGCAGTTTTCAGGGAGTCGGCAATCAGCCCCAGCATTTT.

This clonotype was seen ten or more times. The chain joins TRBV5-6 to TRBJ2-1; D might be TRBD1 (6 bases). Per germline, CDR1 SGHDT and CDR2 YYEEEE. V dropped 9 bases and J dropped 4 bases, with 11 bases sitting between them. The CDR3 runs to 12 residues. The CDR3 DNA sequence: TGTGCCACTTACAGGGATTACAATGAGCAGTTCTTC. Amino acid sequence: CATYRDYNEQFF.

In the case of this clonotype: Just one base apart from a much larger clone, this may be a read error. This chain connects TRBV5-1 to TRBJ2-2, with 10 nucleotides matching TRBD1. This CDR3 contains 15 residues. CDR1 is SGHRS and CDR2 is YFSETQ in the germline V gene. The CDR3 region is CASSKGQGFAGKLFF. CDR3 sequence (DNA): TGCGCCAGCAGCAAGGGACAGGGGTTCGCCGGGAAGCTGTTTTTT.

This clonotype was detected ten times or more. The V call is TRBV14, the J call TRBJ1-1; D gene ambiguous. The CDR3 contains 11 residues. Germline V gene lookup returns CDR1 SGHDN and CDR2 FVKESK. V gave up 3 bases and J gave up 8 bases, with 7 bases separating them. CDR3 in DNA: TGTGCCAGCAGCCATACAGCCGAAGCTTTCTTT. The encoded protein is CASSHTAEAFF. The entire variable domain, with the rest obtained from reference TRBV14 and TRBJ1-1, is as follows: EAGVTQFPSHSVIEKGQTVTLRCDPISGHDNLYWYRRVMGKEIKFLLHFVKESKQDESGMPNNRFLAERTGGTYSTLKVQPAELEDSGVYFCASSHTAEAFFGQGTRLTVV.

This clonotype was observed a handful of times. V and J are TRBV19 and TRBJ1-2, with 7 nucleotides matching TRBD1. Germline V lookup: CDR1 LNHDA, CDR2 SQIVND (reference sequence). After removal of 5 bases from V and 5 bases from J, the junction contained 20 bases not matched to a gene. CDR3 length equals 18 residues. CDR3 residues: CASSLNARQGPGWYGYTF. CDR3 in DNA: TGTGCCAGTAGTCTTAATGCTCGACAGGGCCCGGGATGGTATGGCTACACCTTC.

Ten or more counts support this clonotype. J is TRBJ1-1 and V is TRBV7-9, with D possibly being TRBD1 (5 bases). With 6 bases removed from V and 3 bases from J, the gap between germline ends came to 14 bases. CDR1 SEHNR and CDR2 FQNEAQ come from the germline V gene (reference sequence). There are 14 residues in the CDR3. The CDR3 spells CASSPGEGHTEAFF. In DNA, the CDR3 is TGTGCCAGCAGTCCTGGGGAGGGGCACACTGAAGCTTTCTTT.

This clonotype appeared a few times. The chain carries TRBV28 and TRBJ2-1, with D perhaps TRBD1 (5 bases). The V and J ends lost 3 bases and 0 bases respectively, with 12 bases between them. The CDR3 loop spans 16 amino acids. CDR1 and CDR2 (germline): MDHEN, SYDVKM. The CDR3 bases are TGTGCCAGCAGTTTCCAACAGGTAGCCTCCTACAATGAGCAGTTCTTC. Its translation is CASSFQQVASYNEQFF.

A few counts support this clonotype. In DNA, the CDR3 is TGCGCCAGCAGCCAACCAAGACTAGCGGGGGGGAACACCGGGGAGCTGTTTTTT. The encoded protein is CASSQPRLAGGNTGELFF. The chain links TRBV4-1 to TRBJ2-2, with 13 nucleotides matching TRBD2. The germline gives CDR1 MGHRA, CDR2 YSYEKL. J lost 1 base, V lost 2 bases, and 4 bases had no gene match. This CDR3 comprises 18 residues.

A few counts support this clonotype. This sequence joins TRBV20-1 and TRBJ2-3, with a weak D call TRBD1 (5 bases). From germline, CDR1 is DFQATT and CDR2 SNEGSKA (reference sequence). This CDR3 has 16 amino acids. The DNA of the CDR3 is TGCAGCGCTTCCCTATCGCAGGGCATCGGCACAGATACGCAGTATTTT. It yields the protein CSASLSQGIGTDTQYF.

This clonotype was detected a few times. The CDR3 spells CASSELDSNSYEQYF. CDR3 nucleotide sequence: TGTGCCAGCAGTGAATTGGACAGTAACTCCTACGAGCAGTACTTC. This chain links TRBV6-1 with TRBJ2-7; D possibly corresponds to TRBD1 (6 bases). This CDR3 spans 15 amino acids. Germline loops: CDR1 MNHNS, CDR2 SASEGT. V was trimmed by 2 bases and J by 0 bases, leaving 11 bases between them.

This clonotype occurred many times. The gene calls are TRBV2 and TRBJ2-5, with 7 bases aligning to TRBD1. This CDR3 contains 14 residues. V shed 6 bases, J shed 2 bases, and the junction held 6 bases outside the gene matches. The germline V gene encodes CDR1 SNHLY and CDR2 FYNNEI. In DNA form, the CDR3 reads TGTGCCAGCAGCGAGGGACAGCCTCAAGAGACCCAGTACTTC. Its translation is CASSEGQPQETQYF.

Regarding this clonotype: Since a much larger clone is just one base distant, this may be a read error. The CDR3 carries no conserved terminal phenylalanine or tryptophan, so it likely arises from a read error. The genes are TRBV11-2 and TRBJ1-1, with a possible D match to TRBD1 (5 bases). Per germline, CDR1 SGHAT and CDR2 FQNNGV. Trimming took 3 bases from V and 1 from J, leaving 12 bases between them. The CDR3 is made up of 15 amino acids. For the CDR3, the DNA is TGTGCCAGCAGCTTTACCTTACAGGAGAACACTGAAGCTTTCTCT. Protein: CASSFTLQENTEAFS.

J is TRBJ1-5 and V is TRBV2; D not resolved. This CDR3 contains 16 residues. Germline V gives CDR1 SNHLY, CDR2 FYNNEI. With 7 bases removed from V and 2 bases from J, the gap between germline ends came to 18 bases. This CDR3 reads CASTARVGKGNQPQHF. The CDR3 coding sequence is TGTGCCAGCACGGCGCGGGTGGGGAAAGGCAATCAGCCCCAGCATTTT. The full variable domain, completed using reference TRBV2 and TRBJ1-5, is EPEVTQTPSHQVTQMGQEVILRCVPISNHLYFYWYRQILGQKVEFLVSFYNNEISEKSEIFDDQFSVERPDGSNFTLKIRSTKLEDSAMYFCASTARVGKGNQPQHFGDGTRLSIL.

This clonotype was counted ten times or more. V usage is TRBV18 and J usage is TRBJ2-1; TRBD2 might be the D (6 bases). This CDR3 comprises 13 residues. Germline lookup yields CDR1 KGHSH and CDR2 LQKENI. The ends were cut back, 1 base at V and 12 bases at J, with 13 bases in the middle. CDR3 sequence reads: CASSPLASGGQFF. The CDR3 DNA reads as TGTGCCAGCTCACCACTGGCCTCCGGGGGGCAGTTCTTC.

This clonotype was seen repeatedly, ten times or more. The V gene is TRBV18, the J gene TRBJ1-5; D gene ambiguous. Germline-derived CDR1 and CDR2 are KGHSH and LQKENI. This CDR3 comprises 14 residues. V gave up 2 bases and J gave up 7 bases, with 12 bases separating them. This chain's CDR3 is CASSPSVTIQPQHF. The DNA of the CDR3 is TGTGCCAGCTCACCATCGGTAACGATCCAGCCCCAGCATTTT.

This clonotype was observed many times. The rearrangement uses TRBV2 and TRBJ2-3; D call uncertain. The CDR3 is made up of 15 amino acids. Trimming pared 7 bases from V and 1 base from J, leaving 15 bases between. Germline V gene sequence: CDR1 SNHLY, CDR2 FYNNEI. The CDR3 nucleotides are TGTGCCAGCATGAAGGCAGTTCCTGGCACAGATACGCAGTATTTT. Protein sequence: CASMKAVPGTDTQYF.

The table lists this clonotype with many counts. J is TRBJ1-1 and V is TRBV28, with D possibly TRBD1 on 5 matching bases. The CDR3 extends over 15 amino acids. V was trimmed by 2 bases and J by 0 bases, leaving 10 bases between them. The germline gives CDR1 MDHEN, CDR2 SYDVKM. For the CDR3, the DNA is TGTGCCAGCAGTTTAGGGGGAGTCATGAACACTGAAGCTTTCTTT. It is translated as CASSLGGVMNTEAFF.

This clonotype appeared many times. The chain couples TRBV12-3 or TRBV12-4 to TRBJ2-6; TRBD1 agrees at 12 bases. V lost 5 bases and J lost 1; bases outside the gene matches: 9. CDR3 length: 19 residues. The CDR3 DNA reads TGTGCCAGCAGTCCGCGGGACAGGGGGCCACGTTCTGGGGCCAACGTCCTGACTTTC. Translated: CASSPRDRGPRSGANVLTF.

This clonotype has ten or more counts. For the CDR3, the DNA is TGTGCCAGCAGTTACTCACAGGATTCCGCATACAATGAGCAGTTCTTC. Translating gives CASSYSQDSAYNEQFF. The gene calls are TRBV6-6 and TRBJ2-1; a weak D match, TRBD1 (5 bases). The germline V and J ends were trimmed by 0 bases and 4 bases, with 13 bases remaining between them. The CDR3 covers 16 residues. From germline, CDR1 is MNHNY and CDR2 SVGAGI (reference sequence).

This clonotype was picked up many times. The CDR3 is CSVTDRGYEQYF. In nucleotides, the CDR3 is TGCAGCGTTACGGACAGGGGCTACGAGCAGTACTTC. The chain recombines TRBV29-1 with TRBJ2-7, with 9 bases aligning to TRBD1. V shed 5 bases and J 3 bases; nucleotides not matched to a gene: 2. CDR1 and CDR2 (germline): SQVTM, ANQGSEA. The CDR3 consists of 12 residues.

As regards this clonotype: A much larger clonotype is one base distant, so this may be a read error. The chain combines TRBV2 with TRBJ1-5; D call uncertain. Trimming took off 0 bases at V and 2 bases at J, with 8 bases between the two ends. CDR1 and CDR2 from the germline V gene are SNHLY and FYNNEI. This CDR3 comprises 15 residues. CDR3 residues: CASSEAWHGNQPQHF. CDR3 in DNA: TGTGCCAGCAGTGAAGCGTGGCATGGCAATCAGCCCCAGCATTTT.

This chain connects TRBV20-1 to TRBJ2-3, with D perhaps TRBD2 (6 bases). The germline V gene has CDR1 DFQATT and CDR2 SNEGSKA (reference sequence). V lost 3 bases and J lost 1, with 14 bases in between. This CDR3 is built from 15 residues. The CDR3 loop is CSAREDQRGTDTQYF. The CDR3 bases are TGCAGTGCTAGGGAGGATCAGCGGGGCACAGATACGCAGTATTTT.

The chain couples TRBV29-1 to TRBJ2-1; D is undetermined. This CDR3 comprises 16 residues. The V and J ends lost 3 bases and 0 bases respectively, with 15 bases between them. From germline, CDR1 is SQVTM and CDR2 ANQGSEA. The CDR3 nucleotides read TGCAGCGTTGAGTTGACGCCCACGAGCTCCTACAATGAGCAGTTCTTC. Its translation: CSVELTPTSSYNEQFF.

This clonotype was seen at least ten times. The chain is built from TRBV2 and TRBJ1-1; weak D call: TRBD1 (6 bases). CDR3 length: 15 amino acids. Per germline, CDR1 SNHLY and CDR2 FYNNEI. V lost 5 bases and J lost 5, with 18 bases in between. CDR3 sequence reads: CASSSQAGAATEAFF. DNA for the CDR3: TGTGCCAGCAGTTCCCAGGCGGGGGCGGCTACTGAAGCTTTCTTT.

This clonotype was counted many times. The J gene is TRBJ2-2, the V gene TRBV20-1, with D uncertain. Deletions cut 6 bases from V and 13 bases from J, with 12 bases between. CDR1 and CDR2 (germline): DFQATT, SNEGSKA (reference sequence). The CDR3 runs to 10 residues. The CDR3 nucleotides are TGCAGTGCCGCGGACGGGCCGCTGTTTTTT. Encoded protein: CSAADGPLFF.